The 8 T cell receptor beta chains listed next were all sequenced from one sample in a study of Graves' ophthalmopathy and Graves' hyperthyroidism. TCR beta CDR3 amplification used RNA transcripts. HTBI-primed RT-PCR formed the first round, and a multiplex PCR formed the second. Via MiXCR, TCRdb re-called the multiplex PCR reads, giving one row per CDR3 protein. This repertoire shows around 400,000 distinct CDR3 sequences, roughly 21% found once; its top ten account for 3%. The sample comprised peripheral blood. The receptor source for this set is a woman aged 18-29 years with stable Graves' hyperthyroidism.

This clonotype was found many times. V gene TRBV2 combines with J gene TRBJ1-2; D call uncertain. The CDR3 sequence is 11 residues long. Trimming shortened V by 6 bases and J by 7 bases, and 9 bases separated the two germline ends. CDR1 and CDR2 from the germline V gene are SNHLY and FYNNEI. In DNA form, the CDR3 reads TGTGCCAGCAGCCGAATCTCTGGCTACACCTTC. It specifies CASSRISGYTF. The variable domain in full, completed from reference TRBV2 and TRBJ1-2, reads EPEVTQTPSHQVTQMGQEVILRCVPISNHLYFYWYRQILGQKVEFLVSFYNNEISEKSEIFDDQFSVERPDGSNFTLKIRSTKLEDSAMYFCASSRISGYTFGSGTRLTVV.

The chain combines TRBV30 with TRBJ2-5, with a weak D call TRBD2 (7 bases). Germline loops: CDR1 GTSNPN, CDR2 SVGIG (reference sequence). V lost 5 bases and J lost 1, with 20 bases in between. The CDR3 has 16 residues. The chain's CDR3 is CAWALRGALFQETQYF. The CDR3, as DNA: TGTGCCTGGGCGCTACGGGGGGCCCTGTTCCAAGAGACCCAGTACTTC.

The rearrangement joins TRBV6-1 to TRBJ1-2, with 8 bases fitting TRBD1. V shed 6 bases and J 8 bases; nucleotides not matched to a gene: 8. The CDR3 has 13 residues. Germline V lookup: CDR1 MNHNS, CDR2 SASEGT. CDR3 in DNA: TGTGCCAGCAGCAACCTACAGGGGGACGGCTACACCTTC. It codes for CASSNLQGDGYTF.

This clonotype appeared a few times. Compared with germline, one end of the junction differs, possibly owing to a read error. The gene calls are TRBV7-2 and TRBJ2-5, with TRBD1 matching 8 bases. CDR3 length: 15 amino acids. The germline V gene has CDR1 SGHTA and CDR2 FQGNSA. The CDR3 protein is CAGSSNGQGQETQYF. CDR3 in DNA: TGTGCCGGCAGCTCCAACGGACAGGGACAAGAGACCCAGTACTTC.

This clonotype was observed many times. J is TRBJ1-1 and V is TRBV30, with 8 bases identical to TRBD1. CDR3 length: 15 residues. Losses at the gene ends were 3 bases for V and 1 base for J; bases not matched to a gene: 7. The germline CDR1 and CDR2 sequences are GTSNPN and SVGIG (reference sequence). The CDR3 region is CAWRAWDRRNTEAFF. The CDR3 region has the DNA TGTGCCTGGAGGGCTTGGGACAGGAGGAACACTGAAGCTTTCTTT.

In its sample, this clonotype was seen a few times. DNA for the CDR3: TGTGCCTGGTCAAGACCATACTATGGCTACACCTTC. Its protein product is CAWSRPYYGYTF. This chain joins TRBV30 and TRBJ1-2; D is undetermined. Germline-derived CDR1 and CDR2 are GTSNPN and SVGIG (reference sequence). Trimming shortened V by 5 bases and J by 3 bases, and 10 bases separated the two germline ends. There are 12 residues in the CDR3.

This sequence joins TRBV27 and TRBJ1-5; TRBD1 matches at 9 bases. With V trimmed by 6 bases and J by 1 base, 7 bases remained unmatched. CDR1 and CDR2 from the germline V gene are MNHEY and SMNVEV (reference sequence). This CDR3 contains 16 residues. The CDR3 sequence is CASSRTGAASNQPQHF. CDR3 nucleotide sequence: TGTGCCAGCAGCAGGACAGGGGCCGCAAGCAATCAGCCCCAGCATTTT.

The chain couples TRBV20-1 to TRBJ2-3; the D gene is possibly TRBD2 (5 bases). Per the germline V gene, CDR1 is DFQATT and CDR2 is SNEGSKA (reference sequence). This CDR3 comprises 14 residues. Trimming took 0 bases from V and 3 from J, leaving 10 bases between them. In nucleotides, the CDR3 is TGCAGTGCTAGAGATTTTGGGAGTACAGATACGCAGTATTTT. Its protein is CSARDFGSTDTQYF.